This passage covers 13 T cell receptor beta chains from one sample sequenced in a study of blood T cell repertoires in COVID-19. Using immunoSEQ multiplex PCR, the repertoire was profiled, and TCRdb retains in-frame clones only, with some absent. The sample has nearly 350,000 clones; more than 75% are singletons. The sample was peripheral blood. The receptors were gathered from a woman aged 50 to 65 with COVID-19, enrolled during active disease.

This clone occurred a few times. This chain connects TRBV24-1 to TRBJ2-3; the D gene is possibly TRBD2 (6 bases). This CDR3 is 16 amino acids long. Germline loops: CDR1 KGHDR, CDR2 SFDVKD. Trimming took off 5 bases at V and 6 bases at J, with 20 bases between the two ends. The CDR3 sequence: CATSVPGGTGGDTQYF. CDR3 bases: TGTGCCACCAGTGTCCCTGGAGGCACTGGAGGGGATACGCAGTATTTT.

The chain has TRBV19 and TRBJ2-7; tentative D call: TRBD1 (6 bases). CDR3 length equals 14 residues. The ends were cut back, 3 bases at V and 3 bases at J, with 12 bases in the middle. The V gene's germline CDR1 is LNHDA and CDR2 SQIVND (reference sequence). For the CDR3, the DNA is TGTGCCAGTAGTATGTGGTCAGGGGACTACGAGCAGTACTTC. Translating it yields CASSMWSGDYEQYF.

The CDR3 DNA sequence: TGTGCCAGCAGTTTAGGGGCCTACTACGAGCAGTACTTC. Translated, it gives CASSLGAYYEQYF. This chain uses TRBV27 with TRBJ2-7, with a weak D call TRBD1 (5 bases). Germline CDR1 MNHEY, CDR2 SMNVEV (reference sequence). V was trimmed by 2 bases and J by 3 bases, leaving 8 bases between them. The CDR3 runs to 13 residues.

The chain recombines TRBV7-9 with TRBJ1-1, with D maybe TRBD1 (5 bases). Deletions cut 11 bases from V and 3 bases from J, with 13 bases between. The CDR3 has 12 amino acids. Germline lookup yields CDR1 SEHNR and CDR2 FQNEAQ (reference sequence). The CDR3 bases are TGTGCCGCTTACAGGTCTGACACTGAAGCTTTCTTT. This gives the protein CAAYRSDTEAFF. Supplemented by reference TRBV7-9 and TRBJ1-1, the full variable domain reads DTGVSQNPRHKITKRGQNVTFRCDPISEHNRLYWYRQTLGQGPEFLTYFQNEAQLEKSRLLSDRFSAERPKGSFSTLEIQRTEQGDSAMYLCAAYRSDTEAFFGQGTRLTVV.

The rearrangement links TRBV18 to TRBJ2-1; perhaps TRBD2 as D (6 bases). From germline, CDR1 is KGHSH and CDR2 LQKENI. The CDR3 has 13 residues. V lost 2 bases, J lost 8 bases, and 10 bases lay in between. CDR3 nucleotides: TGTGCCAGCTCACCATCTAGCGATCATGAGCAGTTCTTC. This translates into CASSPSSDHEQFF.

This clone is a singleton in its sample. This chain connects TRBV6-1 to TRBJ1-2, with 8 bases that match TRBD1. Germline values: CDR1 MNHNS, CDR2 SASEGT. The V segment lost 3 bases and the J segment 4 bases; nucleotides outside the gene matches: 4. CDR3 length: 14 amino acids. The CDR3 DNA follows: TGTGCCAGCAGTGACAGGGGGCTGATCTATGGCTACACCTTC. Translating it yields CASSDRGLIYGYTF.

This chain uses TRBV10-3 with TRBJ2-7, with 12 bases that match TRBD1. CDR1 and CDR2 (germline): ENHRY, SYGVKD. With V trimmed by 2 bases and J by 1 base, 9 bases remained unmatched. This CDR3 region has 18 residues. The CDR3 nucleotides are TGTGCCATCAGTGAGCCCGGGACAGGGGGCGGCCTATCCTACGAGCAGTACTTC. It yields the protein CAISEPGTGGGLSYEQYF.

The chain employs TRBV24-1 and TRBJ2-7, with D tentatively TRBD1 (6 bases). The CDR3 is made up of 14 amino acids. Between the trimmed V and J ends, which lost 4 bases and 2 bases, there was a span of 11 bases. Per germline, CDR1 KGHDR and CDR2 SFDVKD. DNA of the CDR3: TGTGCCACCAGTGACTCGACAGGCCCCTACGAGCAGTACTTC. As protein: CATSDSTGPYEQYF.

For the CDR3, the DNA is TGTGCTAGTGGTTTGGGGCCAGCCTACGAGCAGTACTTC. Protein product: CASGLGPAYEQYF. This chain uses TRBV12-5 with TRBJ2-7; no reliable D call. The CDR3 sequence is 13 residues long. Per the germline V gene, CDR1 is LGHNT and CDR2 is FRNRAP. V lost 1 base and J 2 bases, leaving 6 bases between the germline ends.

The V call is TRBV6-1, the J call TRBJ1-4, with 7 bases fitting TRBD1. Trimming removed 1 base from V and 8 bases from J; junction bases left unmatched: 4. Germline CDR1 and CDR2: MNHNS and SASEGT. This CDR3 is built from 14 residues. For the CDR3, the DNA is TGTGCCAGCAGTGAAGGAACCAGGGGGGAAAAACTGTTTTTT. It is translated as CASSEGTRGEKLFF.

The J gene is TRBJ2-1, the V gene TRBV6-4, with a tentative D call TRBD2 (6 bases). The CDR3 loop spans 13 amino acids. Germline-derived CDR1 and CDR2 are MRHNA and SNTAGT. V shed 4 bases and J shed 6 bases, with 10 bases lying between them. The CDR3: CASSGTTFNEQFF. The CDR3, as DNA: TGTGCCAGCAGTGGGACTACGTTCAATGAGCAGTTCTTC.

In this sample, this clone turned up once. The chain couples TRBV5-1 to TRBJ2-7; 11 nucleotides agree with TRBD2. Germline V gene lookup returns CDR1 SGHRS and CDR2 YFSETQ. V lost 3 bases and J lost 9; bases outside the gene matches: 11. The CDR3 totals 15 residues. CDR3 in amino acids: CASSSNPLAGGWQYF. The CDR3, as DNA: TGCGCCAGCAGCTCCAACCCCCTAGCGGGAGGCTGGCAGTACTTC.

V is TRBV11-2 and J is TRBJ1-5; TRBD1 is a possible D gene (5 bases). This CDR3 spans 13 amino acids. Trimming removed 2 bases at V and 12 bases at J, with 14 bases between. Germline V lookup: CDR1 SGHAT, CDR2 FQNNGV. The CDR3 DNA sequence: TGTGCCAGCAGCTTATTACGGGGGACTGACCAGCATTTT. It yields the protein CASSLLRGTDQHF.